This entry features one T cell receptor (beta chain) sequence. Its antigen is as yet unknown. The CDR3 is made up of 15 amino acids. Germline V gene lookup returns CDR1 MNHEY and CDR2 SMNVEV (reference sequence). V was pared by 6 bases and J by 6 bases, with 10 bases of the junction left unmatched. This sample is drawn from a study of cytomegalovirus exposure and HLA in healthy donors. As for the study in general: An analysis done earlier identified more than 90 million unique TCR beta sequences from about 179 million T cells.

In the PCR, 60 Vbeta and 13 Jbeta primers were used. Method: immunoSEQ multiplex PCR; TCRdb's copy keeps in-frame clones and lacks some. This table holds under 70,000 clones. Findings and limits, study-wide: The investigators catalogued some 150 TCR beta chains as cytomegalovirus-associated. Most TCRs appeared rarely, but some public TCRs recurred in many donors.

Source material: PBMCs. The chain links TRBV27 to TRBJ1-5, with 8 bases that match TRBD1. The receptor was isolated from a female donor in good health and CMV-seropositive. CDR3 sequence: CASSPIGQGGQPQHF. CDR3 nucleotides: TGTGCCAGCAGCCCCATCGGACAGGGTGGTCAGCCCCAGCATTTT.